These 30 T cell receptor beta chains came from one sample sequenced in a study of T cells after yellow fever vaccination. TCRdb reprocessed the 5' RACE reads via MiXCR and lists one record per CDR3 protein. The data show more than 75,000 distinct CDR3 sequences, 7.5% to 10% seen once. Source: CD8+ T cells not binding an NS4B(214-222) dextramer, sorted from PBMCs, taken roughly 15 days after the first yellow fever vaccination. The receptors shown here come from a man between 18 and 35 years old who received the YFV17D yellow fever vaccine.

This clonotype has at least ten counts. The CDR3 DNA sequence: TGTGCCAGCAGCCCGACAGGGTCTAATGAAAAACTGTTTTTT. Translating gives CASSPTGSNEKLFF. The chain has TRBV7-9 and TRBJ1-4, with 7 bases that match TRBD1. The CDR3 spans 14 residues. The germline V gene has CDR1 SEHNR and CDR2 FQNEAQ (reference sequence). Trimming took 5 bases from V and 3 from J; bases not matched to a gene: 3.

J is TRBJ1-2 and V is TRBV12-3 or TRBV12-4; the D is unclear. This CDR3 spans 12 amino acids. V lost 6 bases to trimming and J lost 5 bases, with 10 bases between them. Here the CDR3 reads CASRSGKYGYTF. The CDR3, as DNA: TGTGCCAGCAGATCCGGGAAGTATGGCTACACCTTC.

The chain uses TRBV19 and TRBJ1-6; D not resolved. Trimming shortened V by 2 bases and J by 7 bases, and 6 bases separated the two germline ends. The V gene's germline CDR1 is LNHDA and CDR2 SQIVND (reference sequence). CDR3 length: 13 residues. The DNA for the CDR3 is TGTGCCAGTAGTATACATTGGAATTCACCCCTCCACTTT. Protein: CASSIHWNSPLHF.

This clonotype was seen a few times. The chain recombines TRBV4-2 with TRBJ2-2, with D possibly being TRBD1 or TRBD2 (5 bases each). CDR1 and CDR2 (germline): LGHNA, YNFKEQ. The CDR3 is made up of 13 amino acids. V lost 8 bases and J 1 base, leaving 8 bases between the germline ends. The CDR3 DNA follows: TGTGCCAGCGATGGGGGGAACACCGGGGAGCTGTTTTTT. Its translation: CASDGGNTGELFF.

The chain combines TRBV30 with TRBJ2-7; 8 bases align to TRBD2. The CDR3 loop spans 15 amino acids. The germline gives CDR1 GTSNPN, CDR2 SVGIG (reference sequence). V dropped 0 bases and J dropped 4; count of bases not matched to a gene: 8. The CDR3 loop reads CAWSVGRGRSYEQYF. DNA of the CDR3: TGTGCCTGGAGTGTCGGGAGGGGACGGTCATACGAGCAGTACTTC. Full variable domain (remainder filled in from reference TRBV30 and TRBJ2-7): SQTIHQWPATLVQPVGSPLSLECTVEGTSNPNLYWYRQAAGRGLQLLFYSVGIGQISSEVPQNLSASRPQDRQFILSSKKLLLSDSGFYLCAWSVGRGRSYEQYFGPGTRLTVT.

A few counts support this clonotype. This chain's CDR3 is CASSHAGQGPPGEKLFF. The DNA for the CDR3 is TGCGCCAGCAGCCACGCGGGACAGGGTCCCCCGGGGGAAAAACTGTTTTTT. This chain joins TRBV4-1 and TRBJ1-4; 9 nucleotides align to TRBD1. From germline, CDR1 is MGHRA and CDR2 YSYEKL. The CDR3 has 17 amino acids. V dropped 3 bases and J dropped 8; count of bases not matched to a gene: 13.

The V gene is TRBV20-1, the J gene TRBJ2-3; possibly TRBD2 for D (5 bases). This CDR3 has 14 amino acids. The germline V gene encodes CDR1 DFQATT and CDR2 SNEGSKA (reference sequence). The ends were cut back, 0 bases at V and 0 bases at J, with 7 bases in the middle. CDR3 nucleotide sequence: TGCAGTGCTAGAGACCCGGGGAGCACAGATACGCAGTATTTT. Its protein product is CSARDPGSTDTQYF.

V gene TRBV5-4 combines with J gene TRBJ2-3; D not resolved. This CDR3 comprises 12 residues. Trimming took 6 bases from V and 1 from J, leaving 6 bases between them. Germline V gene lookup returns CDR1 SGHNT and CDR2 YYREEE (reference sequence). Here the CDR3 reads CASKFGTDTQYF. Here the CDR3 DNA reads TGTGCCAGCAAGTTCGGCACAGATACGCAGTATTTT.

A few counts support this clonotype. The CDR3 here is CATRRETQYF. In nucleotides, the CDR3 is TGTGCCACGCGTCGAGAGACCCAGTACTTC. This rearrangement joins TRBV25-1 to TRBJ2-5; D call uncertain. Trimming removed 10 bases at V and 4 bases at J, with 7 bases between. Germline loops: CDR1 MGHDK, CDR2 SYGVNS. The CDR3 extends over 10 amino acids.

The genes are TRBV4-3 and TRBJ2-5, with 16 bases that match TRBD2. The V and J ends lost 2 bases and 4 bases, in that order; junction bases with no gene match: 10. CDR1 LGHNA and CDR2 YSLEER come from the germline V gene. The CDR3 contains 19 residues. The CDR3 region has the DNA TGCGCCAGCAGCCAATCCCCGGGACTAGCGGGGGGGCCTTCAGAGACCCAGTACTTC. Protein: CASSQSPGLAGGPSETQYF.

This clonotype was seen only a few times. This chain links TRBV12-3 or TRBV12-4 with TRBJ2-1, with D perhaps matching TRBD1 or TRBD2 (6 bases each). The CDR3 runs 14 residues. V dropped 2 bases and J dropped 14 bases, with 19 bases sitting between them. The CDR3 bases are TGTGCCAGCAGTTTAAGGGGGGCCTACCCGGGGAAGTTCTTC. This codes for CASSLRGAYPGKFF.

This clonotype was counted a few times. The chain couples TRBV7-9 to TRBJ1-4; possible D gene TRBD1, 5 bases. Germline V gene lookup returns CDR1 SEHNR and CDR2 FQNEAQ (reference sequence). V was pared by 1 base and J by 7 bases, with 10 bases between. The CDR3 is 14 residues long. CDR3 region: CASSLEGRSEKLFF. The CDR3 nucleotides read TGTGCCAGCAGCTTAGAGGGGAGGAGTGAAAAACTGTTTTTT.

The chain has TRBV18 and TRBJ2-3; a possible D gene is TRBD2 (5 bases). This CDR3 has 17 amino acids. The germline V gene encodes CDR1 KGHSH and CDR2 LQKENI. Trimming cost V 3 bases and J 5 bases, with 21 bases left between them. CDR3 amino acids: CASSPLPGEGMRDTQYF. The CDR3 DNA is TGTGCCAGCTCACCCCTCCCCGGGGAAGGGATGAGAGATACGCAGTATTTT.

V usage is TRBV19 and J usage is TRBJ2-1; 8 nucleotides agree with TRBD2. The CDR3 runs to 15 residues. V lost 6 bases, J lost 2 bases, and 6 bases stayed unmatched. Germline values: CDR1 LNHDA, CDR2 SQIVND (reference sequence). Written as DNA, the CDR3 is TGTGCCAGTAGCCTCGGGGGGGCCCCCTACAATGAGCAGTTCTTC. The encoded protein is CASSLGGAPYNEQFF.

This clonotype has just a few counts. The V gene is TRBV20-1, the J gene TRBJ2-2; possible D gene TRBD2, 6 bases. The CDR3 totals 15 residues. The V gene lost 6 bases and the J gene lost 6 bases, with 20 bases spanning the gap. Germline V gene lookup returns CDR1 DFQATT and CDR2 SNEGSKA (reference sequence). CDR3 loop: CSAERDSSLPGELFF. CDR3 DNA: TGCAGTGCGGAACGGGACTCCTCATTACCCGGGGAGCTGTTTTTT.

The genes are TRBV29-1 and TRBJ2-2, with D perhaps TRBD2 (5 bases). CDR1 and CDR2 from the germline V gene are SQVTM and ANQGSEA. Trimming cost V 5 bases and J 0 bases, with 7 bases left between them. The CDR3 contains 13 residues. Here the CDR3 DNA reads TGCAGCGTTATACTAGCGAACACCGGGGAGCTGTTTTTT. This gives the protein CSVILANTGELFF.

This clonotype has just a few counts. The chain carries TRBV6-1 and TRBJ1-3, with a weak D call TRBD1 (5 bases). The CDR3 contains 15 residues. V lost 2 bases, J lost 0 bases, and 8 bases lay in between. Germline V gene sequence: CDR1 MNHNS, CDR2 SASEGT. The CDR3 DNA reads TGTGCCAGCAGTGAAAGGGGAAGCTCTGGAAACACCATATATTTT. Encoded protein: CASSERGSSGNTIYF.

The chain uses TRBV6-2 or TRBV6-3 and TRBJ2-3, with a tentative D call TRBD2 (5 bases). Trimming cost V 0 bases and J 6 bases, with 10 bases left between them. There are 14 residues in the CDR3. Germline V gene sequence: CDR1 MNHEY, CDR2 SVGEGT. The CDR3 loop is CASSYSLASDTQYF. CDR3 nucleotides: TGTGCCAGCAGTTACTCGCTAGCTTCGGATACGCAGTATTTT.

In DNA form, the CDR3 reads TGTGCCAGCGGTGCGGCAGGCAACACTGAAGCTTTCTTT. Translation gives CASGAAGNTEAFF. The chain employs TRBV7-3 and TRBJ1-1; D is ambiguous. CDR3 length: 13 residues. Germline V gives CDR1 SGHTA, CDR2 FQGTGA. Trimming stripped 8 bases from V and 2 bases from J, with 12 bases between. The whole variable domain, filled in from reference TRBV7-3 and TRBJ1-1, reads GAGVSQTPSNKVTEKGKYVELRCDPISGHTALYWYRQSLGQGPEFLIYFQGTGAADDSGLPNDRFFAVRPEGSVSTLKIQRTERGDSAVYLCASGAAGNTEAFFGQGTRLTVV.

V and J are TRBV6-5 and TRBJ2-3, with 7 bases fitting TRBD1. V shed 0 bases, J shed 3 bases, and the junction held 6 bases outside the gene matches. Germline CDR1 reads MNHEY; CDR2 reads SVGAGI. The length of the CDR3 is 16 residues. CDR3 sequence: CASSYSETGQTDTQYF. CDR3 in DNA: TGTGCCAGCAGTTACTCAGAGACAGGGCAGACAGATACGCAGTATTTT.

This clonotype was recorded many times. The chain has TRBV5-1 and TRBJ1-1; perhaps TRBD1 as D (5 bases). Per germline, CDR1 SGHRS and CDR2 YFSETQ. V lost 7 bases, J lost 1 base, and 8 bases lay in between. The CDR3 is 12 amino acids. The CDR3 DNA reads TGCGCCAGCGGGGACGGGAACACTGAAGCTTTCTTT. This translates into CASGDGNTEAFF.

V usage is TRBV3-1 and J usage is TRBJ1-3; the D is unclear. The ends were cut back, 0 bases at V and 3 bases at J, with 18 bases in the middle. CDR3 length: 18 amino acids. The germline gives CDR1 LGHDT, CDR2 YNNKEL (reference sequence). CDR3 sequence (DNA): TGTGCCAGCAGCCAAGATCTCTCCGTAGACGGCTGTGGAAACACCATATATTTT. Its translation: CASSQDLSVDGCGNTIYF.

This clonotype was observed a few times. The chain is built from TRBV4-1 and TRBJ2-1; 7 nucleotides agree with TRBD1. Germline V gives CDR1 MGHRA, CDR2 YSYEKL. Trimming took 4 bases from V and 2 from J; bases not matched to a gene: 8. This CDR3 comprises 16 residues. DNA for the CDR3: TGCGCCAGCAGCCTCACGACAGGGTCCCCCTACAATGAGCAGTTCTTC. Its translation: CASSLTTGSPYNEQFF.

The V and J genes are TRBV13 and TRBJ2-5; TRBD1 agrees at 7 bases. The CDR3 loop spans 15 amino acids. Trimming took 4 bases from V and 1 from J; bases not matched to a gene: 6. The V gene's germline CDR1 is PRHDT and CDR2 FYEKMQ (reference sequence). CDR3 DNA sequence: TGTGCCAGCAGCTCCGACCGGGACAGCCAAGAGACCCAGTACTTC. Amino acid sequence: CASSSDRDSQETQYF.

This clonotype has a handful of counts. V gene TRBV4-1 combines with J gene TRBJ2-7; 8 bases map to TRBD1. The ends lost 4 bases at V and 5 bases at J; junction bases unmatched: 10. The V gene's germline CDR1 is MGHRA and CDR2 YSYEKL. The CDR3 sequence is 15 residues long. For the CDR3, the DNA is TGCGCCAGCAGCCCCACCCAGGGGGCGCGGAACGAGCAGTACTTC. Translating gives CASSPTQGARNEQYF.

The chain employs TRBV29-1 and TRBJ1-1; TRBD1 agrees at 7 bases. CDR1 is SQVTM and CDR2 is ANQGSEA in the germline V gene. Unmatched junction bases numbered 7, after V lost 7 bases and J lost 2 bases. This CDR3 region has 13 residues. The CDR3 reads CSEMTGLNTEAFF. The CDR3 DNA is TGCAGCGAGATGACAGGGCTAAACACTGAAGCTTTCTTT. Complete variable domain (other parts from reference TRBV29-1 and TRBJ1-1): SAVISQKPSRDICQRGTSLTIQCQVDSQVTMMFWYRQQPGQSLTLIATANQGSEATYESGFVIDKFPISRPNLTFSTLTVSNMSPEDSSIYLCSEMTGLNTEAFFGQGTRLTVV.

This clonotype was seen a few times. The gene calls are TRBV4-1 and TRBJ1-1, with D possibly being TRBD1 (5 bases). The CDR3 length is 13 residues. The V end lost 3 bases, the J end lost 4 bases, and 9 bases lay between the germline ends. Germline values: CDR1 MGHRA, CDR2 YSYEKL. The CDR3 loop is CASSHGGATEAFF. In DNA, the CDR3 is TGCGCCAGCAGCCATGGGGGTGCCACTGAAGCTTTCTTT.

This clonotype has only a few counts. The chain is built from TRBV7-8 and TRBJ1-5; no clear D gene. Germline V CDR1 and CDR2: SGHVS, FQNEAQ. The germline V and J ends were trimmed by 0 bases and 6 bases, with 12 bases remaining between them. The CDR3 totals 15 residues. The CDR3 region has the DNA TGTGCCAGCAGCTTAGCCATTGGACCGACTCAGCCCCAGCATTTT. Translating gives CASSLAIGPTQPQHF.

The chain uses TRBV7-3 and TRBJ2-1; TRBD2 matches at 9 bases. The CDR3 length is 16 residues. V lost 6 bases, J lost 4 bases, and 10 bases stayed unmatched. Germline lookup yields CDR1 SGHTA and CDR2 FQGTGA. The CDR3, as DNA: TGTGCCAGCAGACCATATGGCGGGGGGGATTACAATGAGCAGTTCTTC. Amino acids: CASRPYGGGDYNEQFF.

This clonotype was counted ten times or more. The rearrangement joins TRBV7-6 to TRBJ2-3; D gene unclear. Germline V gene sequence: CDR1 SGHVS, CDR2 FNYEAQ. CDR3 length: 16 amino acids. V lost 3 bases and J lost 4, with 17 bases in between. In DNA, the CDR3 is TGTGCCAGCAGCTTCGCCCCTGTCGAGACTTCAGATACGCAGTATTTT. This encodes CASSFAPVETSDTQYF.